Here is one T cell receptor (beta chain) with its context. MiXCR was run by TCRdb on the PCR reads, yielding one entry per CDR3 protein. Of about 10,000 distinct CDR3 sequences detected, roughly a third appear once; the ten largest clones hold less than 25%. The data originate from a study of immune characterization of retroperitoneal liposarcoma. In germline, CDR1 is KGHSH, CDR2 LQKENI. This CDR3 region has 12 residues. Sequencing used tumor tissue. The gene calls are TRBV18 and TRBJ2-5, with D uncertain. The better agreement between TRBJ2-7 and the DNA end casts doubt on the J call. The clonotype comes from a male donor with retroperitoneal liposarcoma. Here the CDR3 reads CASSSDTYEQYF. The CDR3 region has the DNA TGTGCCAGCTCATCAGACACCTACGAGCAGTACTTC.